Below, one TCR beta chain is given with its context. Per the study methods: Amplifying reference gene primers gave estimates of nucleated cell counts. Sequencing used immunoSEQ multiplex PCR; TCRdb keeps in-frame clones, though not all of them. V and J calls plus clone size are reproduced from that table; the DNA served to infer D and trimming. In the table there are roughly 230,000 clones, about 85% of which are singletons. The entry originates in a study of blood T cell repertoires in COVID-19. Study as a whole: Samples came from the United States, Italy and Spain, spanning acute and convalescent COVID-19. PBMCs, B-cell-depleted T cells, or T cells provided the cDNA or gDNA that made up the material.

Germline V gene sequence: CDR1 SGDLS, CDR2 YYNGEE. Between the trimmed V and J ends, which lost 3 bases and 1 base, there was a span of 5 bases. The CDR3 is 12 residues long. The gene calls are TRBV9 and TRBJ2-7, with D unclear. The sequence came from a man aged 35 to 55 with acute or convalescent COVID-19. The sequenced sample was peripheral blood. The CDR3, as DNA: TGTGCCAGCAGCGCCAATTCCTACGAGCAGTACTTC. It encodes CASSANSYEQYF.